This is a list of T cell receptor beta chains from one sample in a study of PD-1 blockade in classical Hodgkin lymphoma. Only in-frame clones appear in the TCRdb table, and some are missing; sequencing was by immunoSEQ multiplex PCR. The sample has around 46,000 clones; roughly 89% are singletons. Sequencing used peripheral blood mononuclear cells (PBMCs), obtained before the fourth cycle of nivolumab. These receptor sequences come from a human donor with classical Hodgkin lymphoma. CDR3s include the opening cysteine and the closing phenylalanine or tryptophan. The order of the fields is V gene, D gene, J gene, clone size, CDR3 protein, CDR3 DNA. The D gene is left open where the match is weak. Some rows have no size entry. The others give once, few or many, or a class for an expanded clone.

TRBV15,.,TRBJ2-5,once,CATSGGDGRQETQYF,TGTGCCACCAGCGGTGGGGACGGGAGACAAGAGACCCAGTACTTC
TRBV7-9,.,TRBJ1-5,.,CASSLQGNQPQHF,TGTGCCAGCAGCTTACAGGGTAATCAGCCCCAGCATTTT
TRBV6-1,.,TRBJ2-4,.,CASSGISENIQYF,TGTGCCAGCAGTGGGATCAGTGAAAACATTCAGTACTTC
TRBV4-1,TRBD2,TRBJ2-1,medium-sized,CASSPPSGSTYNEQFF,TGCGCCAGCAGCCCTCCTAGCGGGAGCACCTACAATGAGCAGTTCTTC
TRBV7-6,TRBD2,TRBJ2-3,.,CASSHGLAGFTDTQYF,TGTGCCAGCAGCCACGGACTAGCGGGGTTCACAGATACGCAGTATTTT
TRBV6-5,.,TRBJ2-5,.,CASSYSRQGLETQYF,TGTGCCAGCAGTTACTCGCGACAGGGACTAGAGACCCAGTACTTC
TRBV19,TRBD1,TRBJ1-1,.,CASSILGTGNTEAFF,TGTGCCAGTAGTATCTTAGGGACAGGGAACACTGAAGCTTTCTTT
TRBV6-5,TRBD2,TRBJ2-1,.,CASSYPGTSALVF,TGTGCCAGCAGTTACCCCGGGACTAGCGCCTTGGTCTTC
TRBV19,TRBD1,TRBJ2-1,.,CASSDRDRGSYNEQFF,TGTGCCAGTAGCGACCGGGACAGGGGTTCCTACAATGAGCAGTTCTTC
TRBV27,TRBD2,TRBJ2-1,once,CASSKLPGLAGVNEQFF,TGTGCCAGCAGTAAGCTGCCGGGACTAGCGGGAGTAAATGAGCAGTTCTTC
TRBV19,.,TRBJ1-5,.,CASRFGQTNQPQHF,TGTGCCAGTAGATTTGGACAGACCAATCAGCCCCAGCATTTT
TRBV6-5,.,TRBJ2-3,.,CASSFLAGTTDTQYF,TGTGCCAGCAGTTTTCTCGCGGGAACCACAGATACGCAGTATTTT
TRBV4-1,TRBD2,TRBJ2-2,.,CASSPQRGANTGELFF,TGCGCCAGCAGCCCTCAGCGGGGCGCGAACACCGGGGAGCTGTTTTTT
TRBV7-9,.,TRBJ1-2,.,CASSPIREPSYGYTF,TGTGCCAGCAGCCCTATCCGGGAGCCTTCCTATGGCTACACCTTC
TRBV5-4,.,TRBJ2-2,once,CASSLGQNTGELFF,TGTGCCAGCAGCTTGGGACAGAACACCGGGGAGCTGTTTTTT
TRBV6-1,TRBD1,TRBJ2-1,.,CASSETGGSDNEQFF,TGTGCCAGCAGTGAGACAGGGGGTTCGGACAATGAGCAGTTCTTC
TRBV7-8,TRBD2,TRBJ2-2,.,CASSLVGLSNTGELFF,TGTGCCAGCAGCTTAGTGGGACTATCGAACACCGGGGAGCTGTTTTTT
TRBV12-5,.,TRBJ2-7,.,CASGQSYEQYF,TGTGCTAGTGGCCAATCCTACGAGCAGTACTTC
TRBV5-6,.,TRBJ2-1,once,CASRPPLSYNEQFF,TGTGCCAGCCGGCCGCCCCTTTCCTACAATGAGCAGTTCTTC
TRBV7-6,TRBD2,TRBJ2-1,.,CASSLARTSGMIYNEQFF,TGTGCCAGCAGCTTAGCTAGGACTAGCGGGATGATCTACAATGAGCAGTTCTTC
TRBV7-8,TRBD2,TRBJ2-7,.,CASSLVSLAGPSSYEQYF,TGTGCCAGCAGCTTAGTGTCACTAGCGGGACCCTCCTCCTACGAGCAGTACTTC
TRBV5-1,TRBD2,TRBJ2-7,few,CASSLSVGNQLAGVHYEQYF,TGCGCCAGCAGCCTGAGTGTAGGAAACCAACTAGCGGGAGTCCACTACGAGCAGTACTTC
TRBV4-1,TRBD2,TRBJ2-5,.,CASSQTKRELQETQYF,TGCGCCAGCAGCCAAACCAAGCGGGAGCTCCAAGAGACCCAGTACTTC
TRBV12-2,.,TRBJ1-6,.,CASRFTLGQGNSPLHF,TGTGCAAGTCGCTTTACCCTAGGACAGGGGAATTCACCCCTCCACTTT
TRBV19,TRBD1,TRBJ1-2,.,CASSIKTGTVYGYTF,TGTGCCAGTAGTATAAAGACCGGGACAGTCTATGGCTACACCTTC
TRBV10-3,.,TRBJ1-1,.,CAISAQDKGNTEAFF,TGTGCCATCAGTGCACAGGATAAGGGGAACACTGAAGCTTTCTTT
TRBV19,.,TRBJ2-5,.,CASSIGPRALQETQYF,TGTGCCAGTAGTATTGGACCTCGGGCCCTACAAGAGACCCAGTACTTC
TRBV15,TRBD1,TRBJ1-5,.,CATSSTGTGASGPQHF,TGTGCCACCAGCAGTACCGGGACAGGGGCGTCAGGGCCCCAGCATTTT
TRBV6-5,.,TRBJ2-3,.,CASSLWTSGADTQYF,TGTGCCAGCAGTCTCTGGACCTCCGGAGCCGATACGCAGTATTTT
TRBV29-1,.,TRBJ2-2,.,CSVPNYTGELFF,TGCAGCGTCCCGAATTACACCGGGGAGCTGTTTTTT
TRBV7-9,.,TRBJ2-6,.,CASSLRGSGANVLTF,TGTGCCAGCAGCTTAAGGGGTTCTGGGGCCAACGTCCTGACTTTC
TRBV5-1,.,TRBJ2-3,.,CASSLFPDPEDTDTQYF,TGCGCCAGCAGCTTGTTCCCGGACCCTGAGGATACAGATACGCAGTATTTT
TRBV10-1,.,TRBJ2-3,.,CASIESTDTQYF,TGCGCCAGCATCGAGAGCACAGATACGCAGTATTTT
TRBV6-1,.,TRBJ1-4,.,CASLEVTNEKLFF,TGTGCCAGCTTGGAGGTAACTAATGAAAAACTGTTTTTT
TRBV27,.,TRBJ2-1,.,CASSVANPYNEQFF,TGTGCCAGCAGCGTAGCGAACCCATACAATGAGCAGTTCTTC